These T cell receptor beta chains were read from a single sample in a study of T-cell reconstitution after alpha-beta-depleted transplantation in children. TCRdb recomputed calls from the PCR reads with MiXCR, one row per CDR3 protein. Of around 300,000 distinct CDR3 sequences in the sample, roughly 7.8% are singletons; the top ten hold approximately 8.2%. This specimen consisted of peripheral blood, obtained 360 days after TCRalphabeta/CD19-depleted stem cell transplant. Receptors were obtained from a female patient aged 2-10 years who had a stem cell transplant for Fanconi anemia, so the T cells may come from the graft donor. Both conserved end residues are part of each CDR3. The D gene is left open where the match is weak. Some rows have no size entry. The others give once, few or many, or a class for an expanded clone.

CDR3 DNA: TGTGCCAGCAGCGAGGGACAGGGGGCGAATGAAAAACTGTTTTTT
CDR3 protein: CASSEGQGANEKLFF
clone size: few
CDR3 length: 15
D gene: TRBD1
J gene: TRBJ1-4
V gene: TRBV7-9

CDR3 DNA: TGTGCCAGCACTCCACCTGACAGGGAGAACTATGGCTACACCTTC
CDR3 protein: CASTPPDRENYGYTF
clone size: NA
CDR3 length: 15
D gene: TRBD1
J gene: TRBJ1-2
V gene: TRBV28

CDR3 DNA: TGTGCCAGCAGCAATCCGGGGCCGAGTTACCGGGAAACGCAGTATTTT
CDR3 protein: CASSNPGPSYRETQYF
clone size: NA
CDR3 length: 16
D gene: NA
J gene: TRBJ2-3
V gene: TRBV11-2

CDR3 DNA: TGTGCCAGCAGCCAAGCCTTCGATGACTCCTACGAGCAGTACTTC
CDR3 protein: CASSQAFDDSYEQYF
clone size: many
CDR3 length: 15
D gene: NA
J gene: TRBJ2-7
V gene: TRBV4-2

CDR3 DNA: TGTGCCAGCAGTCGGGACAACCCCTACGAGCAGTACTTC
CDR3 protein: CASSRDNPYEQYF
clone size: many
CDR3 length: 13
D gene: NA
J gene: TRBJ2-7
V gene: TRBV6-5

CDR3 DNA: TGCGCCAGCAGATCCGCCGGGGGGGCGGATGAAAAACTGTTTTTT
CDR3 protein: CASRSAGGADEKLFF
clone size: NA
CDR3 length: 15
D gene: NA
J gene: TRBJ1-4
V gene: TRBV4-1

CDR3 DNA: TGTGCCAGCTCACCACTACGGGAGAGGGAGCAAGAGACCCAGTACTTC
CDR3 protein: CASSPLREREQETQYF
clone size: many
CDR3 length: 16
D gene: NA
J gene: TRBJ2-5
V gene: TRBV18

CDR3 DNA: TGCAGCGTGTTACTGTTAACGGACAGGGCCCAGTACTTC
CDR3 protein: CSVLLLTDRAQYF
clone size: many
CDR3 length: 13
D gene: TRBD1
J gene: TRBJ2-5
V gene: TRBV29-1

CDR3 DNA: TGTGCCAGCACCCTCCGGACAGGGGGTTTGAACACTGAAGCTTTCTTT
CDR3 protein: CASTLRTGGLNTEAFF
clone size: NA
CDR3 length: 16
D gene: TRBD1
J gene: TRBJ1-1
V gene: TRBV6-2/TRBV6-3

CDR3 DNA: TGTGCCAGCAGTAACAATCAGCCCCAGCATTTT
CDR3 protein: CASSNNQPQHF
clone size: many
CDR3 length: 11
D gene: NA
J gene: TRBJ1-5
V gene: TRBV12-3/TRBV12-4

CDR3 DNA: TGTGCCAGCAGTAGACAGGAGTCTAACTATGGCTACACCTTC
CDR3 protein: CASSRQESNYGYTF
clone size: NA
CDR3 length: 14
D gene: NA
J gene: TRBJ1-2
V gene: TRBV6-1

CDR3 DNA: TGCGCCAGCAGCTTGTACCAGGTTGCTAGCACAGATACGCAGTATTTT
CDR3 protein: CASSLYQVASTDTQYF
clone size: many
CDR3 length: 16
D gene: NA
J gene: TRBJ2-3
V gene: TRBV5-1

CDR3 DNA: TGTGCCAGCAGCTTAGTTGGGGCTATCTTCGGGGAGCTGTTTTTT
CDR3 protein: CASSLVGAIFGELFF
clone size: NA
CDR3 length: 15
D gene: NA
J gene: TRBJ2-2
V gene: TRBV11-2

CDR3 DNA: TGCAGTGCTTCGGGCTCCTACGAGCAGTACTTC
CDR3 protein: CSASGSYEQYF
clone size: many
CDR3 length: 11
D gene: NA
J gene: TRBJ2-7
V gene: TRBV20-1

CDR3 DNA: TGTGCCAGCAGCTCCCGACTAGCGGGAGCTTACAATGAGCAGTTCTTC
CDR3 protein: CASSSRLAGAYNEQFF
clone size: many
CDR3 length: 16
D gene: TRBD2
J gene: TRBJ2-1
V gene: TRBV5-4

CDR3 DNA: TGTGCCAGCAGCAGGAATGGACCACAAGAGACCCAGTACTTC
CDR3 protein: CASSRNGPQETQYF
clone size: many
CDR3 length: 14
D gene: NA
J gene: TRBJ2-5
V gene: TRBV21-1

CDR3 DNA: TGCGCCAGCAGCTTGGTGGGTTTGGGTGCTAGCACAGATACGCAGTATTTT
CDR3 protein: CASSLVGLGASTDTQYF
clone size: many
CDR3 length: 17
D gene: NA
J gene: TRBJ2-3
V gene: TRBV5-1

CDR3 DNA: TGCGCCAGCAGCTTGATGGGACTAGCGGGGAATGAGCAGTTCTTC
CDR3 protein: CASSLMGLAGNEQFF
clone size: many
CDR3 length: 15
D gene: TRBD2
J gene: TRBJ2-1
V gene: TRBV5-1

CDR3 DNA: TGTGCCAGCTCACCATCGGCGGATACGCAGTATTTT
CDR3 protein: CASSPSADTQYF
clone size: few
CDR3 length: 12
D gene: NA
J gene: TRBJ2-3
V gene: TRBV18

CDR3 DNA: TGCAGTGAGGGAGTACGCAGCACAGATACGCAGTATTTT
CDR3 protein: CSEGVRSTDTQYF
clone size: many
CDR3 length: 13
D gene: NA
J gene: TRBJ2-3
V gene: TRBV20-1

CDR3 DNA: TGTGCCAGCAGCTTAAAGGTCCGGGGGACACATGAGCAGTTCTTC
CDR3 protein: CASSLKVRGTHEQFF
clone size: NA
CDR3 length: 15
D gene: NA
J gene: TRBJ2-1
V gene: TRBV7-8

CDR3 DNA: TGCGCCAGCAGCCCACAGGGCAATGAGCAGTTCTTC
CDR3 protein: CASSPQGNEQFF
clone size: many
CDR3 length: 12
D gene: NA
J gene: TRBJ2-1
V gene: TRBV5-1

CDR3 DNA: TGTGCCAGCAGCCAAGATGGCAGGGGCACAGATACGCAGTATTTT
CDR3 protein: CASSQDGRGTDTQYF
clone size: NA
CDR3 length: 15
D gene: NA
J gene: TRBJ2-3
V gene: TRBV3-1

CDR3 DNA: TGCGCCAGCACCGTAACAGGGGCGGCGAACGAGCAGTACTTC
CDR3 protein: CASTVTGAANEQYF
clone size: many
CDR3 length: 14
D gene: TRBD1
J gene: TRBJ2-7
V gene: TRBV5-1

CDR3 DNA: TGTGCCAGCAGCCAGACTAGCGCCAGAGGGGAGCAGTACTTC
CDR3 protein: CASSQTSARGEQYF
clone size: NA
CDR3 length: 14
D gene: TRBD2
J gene: TRBJ2-7
V gene: TRBV7-9

CDR3 DNA: TGTGCCGGCCCGTGTCGGAAGGCCGTTAAGAGGAATGAGCAGTTCTTC
CDR3 protein: CAGPCRKAVKRNEQFF
clone size: few
CDR3 length: 16
D gene: NA
J gene: TRBJ2-1
V gene: TRBV6-2/TRBV6-3

CDR3 DNA: TGTTCCAGCAGCTTAGCAGGCAGAAATCAGCCCCAGCATTTT
CDR3 protein: CSSSLAGRNQPQHF
clone size: NA
CDR3 length: 14
D gene: NA
J gene: TRBJ1-5
V gene: TRBV7-2

CDR3 DNA: TGCGCCAGCAGCCAAGGTATCCCCCGGGGGGGTTTGACTGAAGCTTTCTTT
CDR3 protein: CASSQGIPRGGLTEAFF
clone size: few
CDR3 length: 17
D gene: NA
J gene: TRBJ1-1
V gene: TRBV4-3

CDR3 DNA: TGCGCCAGCAGCTTGACTAGCGGGGATCGAGATACGCAGTATTTT
CDR3 protein: CASSLTSGDRDTQYF
clone size: many
CDR3 length: 15
D gene: TRBD2
J gene: TRBJ2-3
V gene: TRBV5-1

CDR3 DNA: TGTGCCAGCAGCTTATTACCTGGGACAGGGGTTTTAGGGACCCAGTACTTC
CDR3 protein: CASSLLPGTGVLGTQYF
clone size: NA
CDR3 length: 17
D gene: TRBD1
J gene: TRBJ2-5
V gene: TRBV7-9

CDR3 DNA: TGCGCCAGCAGCTTTCTCGGACTGAGGGCCAACGCCCGTGGAAACACTGAAGCTTTCTTT
CDR3 protein: CASSFLGLRANARGNTEAFF
clone size: NA
CDR3 length: 20
D gene: NA
J gene: TRBJ1-1
V gene: TRBV5-1

CDR3 DNA: TGTGCCAGCAGCTTAGGCGGTGAGTCCTACAATGAGCAGTTCTTC
CDR3 protein: CASSLGGESYNEQFF
clone size: NA
CDR3 length: 15
D gene: NA
J gene: TRBJ2-1
V gene: TRBV11-2

CDR3 DNA: TGTGCCAGCAGTTGGTACCCCGGGAAACGGCCTGGCTACACCTTC
CDR3 protein: CASSWYPGKRPGYTF
clone size: NA
CDR3 length: 15
D gene: NA
J gene: TRBJ1-2
V gene: TRBV6-5

CDR3 DNA: TGCGCCAGCAGCCAAGATAGCGGGAGGGCCTACGAGCAGTACTTC
CDR3 protein: CASSQDSGRAYEQYF
clone size: many
CDR3 length: 15
D gene: TRBD2
J gene: TRBJ2-7
V gene: TRBV5-1

CDR3 DNA: TGTGCCAGCAGCTTAATCGGGAAAGCCTACGAGCAGTACTTC
CDR3 protein: CASSLIGKAYEQYF
clone size: many
CDR3 length: 14
D gene: NA
J gene: TRBJ2-7
V gene: TRBV5-8

CDR3 DNA: TGTGCCAGCAGCCCGCCCTCCCAAATGAACACTGAAGCTTTCTTT
CDR3 protein: CASSPPSQMNTEAFF
clone size: many
CDR3 length: 15
D gene: NA
J gene: TRBJ1-1
V gene: TRBV5-5

CDR3 DNA: TGTGCCAGCAGCCTGACAGGGAGGGACTATGGCTACACCTTC
CDR3 protein: CASSLTGRDYGYTF
clone size: many
CDR3 length: 14
D gene: TRBD1
J gene: TRBJ1-2
V gene: TRBV7-9

CDR3 DNA: TGCGCCAGCCGGGACTTATTCTACGAGCAGTACTTC
CDR3 protein: CASRDLFYEQYF
clone size: many
CDR3 length: 12
D gene: NA
J gene: TRBJ2-7
V gene: TRBV5-1

CDR3 DNA: TGTGCCAACACCGGGAGTTTAGAGACCCAGTACTTC
CDR3 protein: CANTGSLETQYF
clone size: NA
CDR3 length: 12
D gene: NA
J gene: TRBJ2-5
V gene: TRBV12-3/TRBV12-4

CDR3 DNA: TGTGCCAGCAGCTTGGGGCAACATAATTCACCCCTCCACTTT
CDR3 protein: CASSLGQHNSPLHF
clone size: few
CDR3 length: 14
D gene: NA
J gene: TRBJ1-6
V gene: TRBV5-5